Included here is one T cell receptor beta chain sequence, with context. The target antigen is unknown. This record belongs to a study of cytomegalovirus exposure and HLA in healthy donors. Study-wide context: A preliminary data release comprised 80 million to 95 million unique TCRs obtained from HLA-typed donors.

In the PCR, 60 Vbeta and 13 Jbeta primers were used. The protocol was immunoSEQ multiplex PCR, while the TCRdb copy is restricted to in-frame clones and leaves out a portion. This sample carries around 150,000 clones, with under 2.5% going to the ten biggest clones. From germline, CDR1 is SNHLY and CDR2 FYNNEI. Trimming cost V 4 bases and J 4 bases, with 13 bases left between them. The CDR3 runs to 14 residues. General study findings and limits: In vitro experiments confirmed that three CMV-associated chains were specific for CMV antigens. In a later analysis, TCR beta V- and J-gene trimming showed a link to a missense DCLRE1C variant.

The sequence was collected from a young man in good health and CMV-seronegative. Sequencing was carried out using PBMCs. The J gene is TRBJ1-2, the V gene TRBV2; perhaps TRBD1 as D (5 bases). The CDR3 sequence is CASSAGGTIYGYTF. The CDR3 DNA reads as TGTGCCAGCAGTGCGGGGGGGACTATCTATGGCTACACCTTC. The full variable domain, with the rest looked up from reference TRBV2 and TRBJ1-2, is EPEVTQTPSHQVTQMGQEVILRCVPISNHLYFYWYRQILGQKVEFLVSFYNNEISEKSEIFDDQFSVERPDGSNFTLKIRSTKLEDSAMYFCASSAGGTIYGYTFGSGTRLTVV.